This TCR beta chain stems from a study of vaccination effects on CD4 cells after COVID-19. Study-level background: Antigen-specific CD4+ T cells were expanded with viral peptide pools in the ViraFEST assay before sequencing. Broader study findings: The post-vaccine spike-reactive clones of convalescents showed a predominance of new vaccine-induced clones.

A note on this clone: Its antigen is not identified.

Repertoires were generated with immunoSEQ multiplex PCR, while TCRdb's copy carries only in-frame clones and drops some. The data show around 50,000 clones, 70% to 80% seen once. Following an approximately 11-day culture, CD4+ T cells were purified. The sequences come from CD4+ T cells from PBMCs cultured without peptide, collected before COVID-19 vaccination. This sequence was found in a human donor who had a prior SARS-CoV-2 infection.

CDR3 sequence: CASSPTLAGDLETQYF. The CDR3 DNA follows: TGTGCCAGCAGTCCCACACTAGCGGGAGATCTAGAGACCCAGTACTTC. This chain links TRBV6-2 or TRBV6-3 with TRBJ2-5; 11 nucleotides line up with TRBD2. The CDR3 covers 16 residues. The trim removed 5 bases at V and 4 bases at J, leaving 9 bases unmatched. Per germline, CDR1 MNHEY and CDR2 SVGEGT.